At least ten counts were recorded for the clone carrying this T cell receptor (beta chain). A read error is likely, as this CDR3 ends without the conserved phenylalanine or tryptophan. The DNA is omitted, as the CDR3 cannot be located on it reliably, and the CDR3 follows TCRdb's listing. The CDR3 length is 11 residues, termini included. Germline assignment: CDR1 LNHNV and CDR2 YYDKDF (reference sequence). MiXCR, applied by TCRdb to the 5' RACE reads, yields one record per CDR3 protein. The sample carries about 690,000 distinct CDR3 sequences, 6.1% recorded once. These data come from a study of identical twins.

Sequencing used naive T cells sorted from blood. The sequence was collected from a man between 18 and 35 years old in good health. The chain couples TRBV15 to TRBJ2-7; TRBD1, the D gene given by the table, was not confirmed from the DNA. CDR3 protein: CATSRDRGGWS.